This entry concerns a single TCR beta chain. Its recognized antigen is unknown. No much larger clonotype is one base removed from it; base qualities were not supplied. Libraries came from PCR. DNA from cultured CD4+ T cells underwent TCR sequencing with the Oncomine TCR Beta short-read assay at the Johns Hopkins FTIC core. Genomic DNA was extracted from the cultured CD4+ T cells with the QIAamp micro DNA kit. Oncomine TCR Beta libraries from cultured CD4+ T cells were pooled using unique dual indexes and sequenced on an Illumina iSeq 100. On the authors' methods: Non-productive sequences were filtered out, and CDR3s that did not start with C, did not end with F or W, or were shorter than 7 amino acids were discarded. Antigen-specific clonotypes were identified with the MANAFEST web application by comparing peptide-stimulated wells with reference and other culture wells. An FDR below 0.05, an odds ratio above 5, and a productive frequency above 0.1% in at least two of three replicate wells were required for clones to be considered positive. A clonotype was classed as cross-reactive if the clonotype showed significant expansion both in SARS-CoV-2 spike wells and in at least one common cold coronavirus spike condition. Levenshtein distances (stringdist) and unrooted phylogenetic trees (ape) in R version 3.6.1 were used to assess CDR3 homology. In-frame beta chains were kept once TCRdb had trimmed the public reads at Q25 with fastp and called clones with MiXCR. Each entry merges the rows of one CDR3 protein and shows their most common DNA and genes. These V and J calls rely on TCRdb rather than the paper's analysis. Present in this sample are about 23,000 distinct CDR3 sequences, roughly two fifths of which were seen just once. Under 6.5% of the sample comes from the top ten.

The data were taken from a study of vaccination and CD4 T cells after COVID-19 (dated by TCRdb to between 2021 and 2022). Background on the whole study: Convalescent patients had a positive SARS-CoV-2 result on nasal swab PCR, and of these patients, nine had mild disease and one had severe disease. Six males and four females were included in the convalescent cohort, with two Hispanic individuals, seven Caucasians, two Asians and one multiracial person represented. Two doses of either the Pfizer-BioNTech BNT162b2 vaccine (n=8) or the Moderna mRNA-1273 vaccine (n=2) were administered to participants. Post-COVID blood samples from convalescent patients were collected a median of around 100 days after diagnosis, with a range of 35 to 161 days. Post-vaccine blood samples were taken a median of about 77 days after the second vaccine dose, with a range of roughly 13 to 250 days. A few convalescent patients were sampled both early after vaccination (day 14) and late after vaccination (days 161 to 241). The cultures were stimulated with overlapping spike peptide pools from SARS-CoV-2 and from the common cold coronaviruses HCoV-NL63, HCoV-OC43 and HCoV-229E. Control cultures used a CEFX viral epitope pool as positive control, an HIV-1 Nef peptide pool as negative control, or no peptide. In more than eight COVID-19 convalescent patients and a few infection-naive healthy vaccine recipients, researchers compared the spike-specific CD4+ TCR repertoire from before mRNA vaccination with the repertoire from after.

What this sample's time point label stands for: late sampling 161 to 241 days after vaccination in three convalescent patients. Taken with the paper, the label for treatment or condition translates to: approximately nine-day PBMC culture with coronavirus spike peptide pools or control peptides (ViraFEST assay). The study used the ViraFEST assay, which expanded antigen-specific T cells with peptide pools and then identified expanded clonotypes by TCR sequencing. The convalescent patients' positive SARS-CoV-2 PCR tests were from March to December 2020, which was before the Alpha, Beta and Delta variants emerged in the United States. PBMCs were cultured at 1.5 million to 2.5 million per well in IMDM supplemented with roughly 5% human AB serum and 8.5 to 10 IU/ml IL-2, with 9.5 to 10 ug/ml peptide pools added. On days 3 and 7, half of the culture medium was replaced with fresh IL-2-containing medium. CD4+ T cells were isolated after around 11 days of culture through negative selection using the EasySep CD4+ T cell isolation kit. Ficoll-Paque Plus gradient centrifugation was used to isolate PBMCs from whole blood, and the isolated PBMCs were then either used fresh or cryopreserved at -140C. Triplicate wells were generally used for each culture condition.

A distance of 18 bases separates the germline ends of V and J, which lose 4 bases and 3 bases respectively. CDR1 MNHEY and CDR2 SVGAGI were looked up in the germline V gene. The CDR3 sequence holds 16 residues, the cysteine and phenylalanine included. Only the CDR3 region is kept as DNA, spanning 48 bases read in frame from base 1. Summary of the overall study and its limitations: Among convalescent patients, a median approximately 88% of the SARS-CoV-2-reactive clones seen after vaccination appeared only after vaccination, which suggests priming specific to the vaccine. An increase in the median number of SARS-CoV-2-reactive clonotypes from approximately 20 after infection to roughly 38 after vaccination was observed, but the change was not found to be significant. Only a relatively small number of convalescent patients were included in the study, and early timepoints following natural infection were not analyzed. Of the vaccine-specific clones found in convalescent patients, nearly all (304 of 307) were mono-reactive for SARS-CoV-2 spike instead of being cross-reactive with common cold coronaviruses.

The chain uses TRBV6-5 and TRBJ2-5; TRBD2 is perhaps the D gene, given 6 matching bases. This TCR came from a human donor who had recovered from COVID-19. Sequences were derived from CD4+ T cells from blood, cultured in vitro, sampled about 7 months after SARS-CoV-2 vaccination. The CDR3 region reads CASSSPLSGREETQYF. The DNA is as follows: TGTGCCAGCAGTTCCCCCCTTTCCGGGAGAGAAGAGACCCAGTACTTC.